This T cell receptor beta chain comes out of a study of blood T cells in healthy people across ages. The CDR3 sequence is 11 residues long. The germline V gene encodes CDR1 DFQATT and CDR2 SNEGSKA (reference sequence). V lost 5 bases and J lost 12, with 14 bases in between. Using a J-beta primer mix together with a sample-barcoded 5' primer, a second PCR was run for about 7 to 12 cycles. MiXCR, applied by TCRdb to the 5' RACE reads, yields one record per CDR3 protein. This table holds 650,000 to 1,000,000 distinct CDR3 sequences, about 47% found once. A minimum of 7 million PBMCs was isolated per sample.

J is TRBJ2-1 and V is TRBV20-1; no reliable D call. Material: blood. This receptor was taken from an elderly man in good health. The CDR3 region has the DNA TGCAGTGCTGTCCCTGGGTTGGCGCAGTTCTTC. As protein: CSAVPGLAQFF.